A selection of T cell receptor beta chains follows, all from one sample in a study of regulatory T cells in long-lasting Graves disease. TCRdb reanalysed the multiplex PCR reads using MiXCR and keeps one entry per CDR3 protein. The data hold about 620,000 distinct CDR3 sequences, with less than 20% observed a single time. These data were also reused for a study on T cells in Graves' hyperthyroidism and ophthalmopathy.

The source was peripheral blood mononuclear cells (PBMCs), collected at new diagnosis, from a patient treated with antithyroid drugs. These receptors all come from a woman aged 25 to 39 with Graves disease. Both conserved end residues are part of each CDR3. D genes are given only for firm matches. Not all rows give a size; the values are once, few, many and, for expanded clones, a class.

clone size: many
D gene: .
V gene: TRBV3-1
J gene: TRBJ2-7
CDR3 protein: CASSQVPYEQYF
CDR3 DNA: TGTGCCAGCAGCCAAGTCCCATACGAGCAGTACTTC

clone size: many
D gene: TRBD1
V gene: TRBV15
J gene: TRBJ1-1
CDR3 protein: CATSSRQGDIVNTEAFF
CDR3 DNA: TGTGCCACCAGCAGCAGACAGGGGGATATAGTAAACACTGAAGCTTTCTTT

clone size: few
D gene: TRBD1
V gene: TRBV5-5
J gene: TRBJ2-7
CDR3 protein: CASSFLLQGTNYEQYF
CDR3 DNA: TGTGCCAGCAGCTTCCTTCTACAGGGGACAAACTACGAGCAGTACTTC

clone size: .
D gene: .
V gene: TRBV11-2
J gene: TRBJ2-1
CDR3 protein: CASSSIGLGGGNEQFF
CDR3 DNA: TGTGCCAGCAGCTCGATAGGACTAGGGGGGGGGAATGAGCAGTTCTTC

clone size: many
D gene: .
V gene: TRBV6-5
J gene: TRBJ1-1
CDR3 protein: CASSYGALEAFF
CDR3 DNA: TGTGCCAGCAGTTATGGGGCTCTTGAAGCTTTCTTT

clone size: many
D gene: .
V gene: TRBV28
J gene: TRBJ2-2
CDR3 protein: CASLTGQQTGELFF
CDR3 DNA: TGTGCCAGCCTGACAGGACAACAAACCGGGGAGCTGTTTTTT

clone size: .
D gene: TRBD2
V gene: TRBV3-1
J gene: TRBJ2-1
CDR3 protein: CASSQRKNSGIELGNEQFF
CDR3 DNA: TGTGCCAGCAGCCAAAGGAAAAATAGCGGGATCGAGCTAGGCAATGAGCAGTTCTTC

clone size: many
D gene: .
V gene: TRBV28
J gene: TRBJ1-1
CDR3 protein: CASSLGMNTEAFF
CDR3 DNA: TGTGCCAGCAGCTTGGGAATGAACACTGAAGCTTTCTTT

clone size: few
D gene: .
V gene: TRBV6-1
J gene: TRBJ2-7
CDR3 protein: CASRSEGRSYEQYF
CDR3 DNA: TGTGCCAGCAGGTCCGAGGGTCGCTCCTACGAGCAGTACTTC

clone size: many
D gene: TRBD1
V gene: TRBV27
J gene: TRBJ1-5
CDR3 protein: CASSEWDREQGQPQHF
CDR3 DNA: TGTGCCAGCAGTGAGTGGGACAGGGAGCAGGGTCAGCCCCAGCATTTT

clone size: many
D gene: .
V gene: TRBV2
J gene: TRBJ2-1
CDR3 protein: CASTDWPTYNEQFF
CDR3 DNA: TGTGCCAGTACAGATTGGCCGACCTACAATGAGCAGTTCTTC

clone size: .
D gene: TRBD2
V gene: TRBV14
J gene: TRBJ2-5
CDR3 protein: CASRSLAGGETQYF
CDR3 DNA: TGTGCCAGCAGGTCCCTAGCGGGAGGAGAGACCCAGTACTTC

clone size: few
D gene: .
V gene: TRBV20-1
J gene: TRBJ1-4
CDR3 protein: CSASSQGFSEKLFF
CDR3 DNA: TGCAGTGCTAGTTCTCAAGGGTTCAGTGAAAAACTGTTTTTT

clone size: few
D gene: TRBD1
V gene: TRBV14
J gene: TRBJ1-2
CDR3 protein: CASSPGQGAANYGYTF
CDR3 DNA: TGTGCCAGCAGCCCGGGACAGGGGGCAGCTAACTATGGCTACACCTTC

clone size: many
D gene: .
V gene: TRBV20-1
J gene: TRBJ2-7
CDR3 protein: CSASRAARPLYEQYF
CDR3 DNA: TGCAGTGCTAGCAGAGCGGCCCGACCACTCTACGAGCAGTACTTC

clone size: many
D gene: TRBD1
V gene: TRBV29-1
J gene: TRBJ2-1
CDR3 protein: CSAAGTGVPPYNEQFF
CDR3 DNA: TGCAGCGCCGCCGGGACAGGGGTCCCCCCCTACAATGAGCAGTTCTTC

clone size: .
D gene: .
V gene: TRBV9
J gene: TRBJ2-1
CDR3 protein: CASSVGAGKQFF
CDR3 DNA: TGTGCCAGCAGCGTAGGGGCAGGGAAGCAGTTCTTC